This record looks at one TCR beta chain sequence and its context. The sort gate was single viable CD3+CD4+CD8-CD45RO+ cells for memory CD4+ T cells. Trimming cost V 4 bases and J 6 bases, with 12 bases left between them. Germline V gene data show CDR1 as MNHNY and CDR2 as SVGAGI (reference sequence). The CDR3 is 14 amino acids. Assay: immunoSEQ multiplex PCR; the TCRdb copy retains only in-frame clones and omits some. The sample yields 55,000 to 75,000 clones, 82% seen once. The data were obtained in a study of memory CD4+ T cells and cytomegalovirus serostatus. Source material: memory CD4+ T cells from blood. This chain connects TRBV6-6 to TRBJ2-2; no clear D. The receptor was isolated from an adult in good health and CMV-seronegative. CDR3 sequence (DNA): TGTGCCAGCAGTTCCGGTTATCGGCCCGGGGAGCTGTTTTTT. This codes for CASSSGYRPGELFF.